This TCR beta chain was obtained from a study of blood T cell repertoires in COVID-19. In the study overall: The United States, Italy and Spain supplied acute and convalescent COVID-19 samples. T cells, B-cell-depleted T cells, or PBMCs provided the cDNA or gDNA that served as material.

Per the authors' pipeline: Counts of nucleated cells, estimated from reference gene primer amplification, were obtained. TCRdb's copy holds only in-frame clones and misses some; the assay was immunoSEQ multiplex PCR. Clonal size and the V and J genes are those of that table, whereas D and trimming came from the DNA. The table shows around 80,000 clones, with around four fifths occurring only once. V lost 7 bases to trimming and J lost 5 bases; unmatched junction nucleotides: 4. Looked up from germline, CDR1 is SNHLY and CDR2 is FYNNEI. The CDR3 is 13 residues long. The sequence was collected from a human donor in a cohort sampled during active COVID-19. The J gene is TRBJ2-5, the V gene TRBV2, with 10 bases lining up with TRBD1. The sequenced sample was peripheral blood. Written as DNA, the CDR3 is TGTGCCAGCATGAGGGACAGGGGTGAGACCCAGTACTTC. Translating gives CASMRDRGETQYF.